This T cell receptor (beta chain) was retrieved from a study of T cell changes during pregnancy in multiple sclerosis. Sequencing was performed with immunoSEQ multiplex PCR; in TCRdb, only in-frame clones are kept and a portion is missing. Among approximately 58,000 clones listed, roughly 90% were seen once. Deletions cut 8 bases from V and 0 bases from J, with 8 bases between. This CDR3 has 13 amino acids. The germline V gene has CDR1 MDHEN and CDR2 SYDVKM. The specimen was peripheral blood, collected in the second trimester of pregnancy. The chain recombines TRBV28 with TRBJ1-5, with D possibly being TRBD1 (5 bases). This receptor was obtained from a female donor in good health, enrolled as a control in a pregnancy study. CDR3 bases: TGTGCCAGCCAGGGACTTAGCAATCAGCCCCAGCATTTT. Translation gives CASQGLSNQPQHF. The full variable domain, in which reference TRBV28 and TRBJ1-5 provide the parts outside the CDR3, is DVKVTQSSRYLVKRTGEKVFLECVQDMDHENMFWYRQDPGLGLRLIYFSYDVKMKEKGDIPEGYSVSREKKERFSLILESASTNQTSMYLCASQGLSNQPQHFGDGTRLSIL.